This T cell receptor beta chain appears in the sequencing data of a study of siplizumab effects on memory and regulatory T cells. Points from the study as a whole: Researchers could map only a minor fraction of alloreactive clones to unstimulated subsets.

V was clipped by 5 bases and J by 7 bases; unmatched bases: 7. The CDR3 loop spans 13 amino acids. Looked up from germline, CDR1 is SGHAT and CDR2 is FQNNGV. Using immunoSEQ multiplex PCR, the repertoire was profiled, and TCRdb retains in-frame clones only, with some absent. This sample has tens of thousands of clones, with more than 85% found just once. With respect to this clone: The antigen is not known.

Input material: CD8+ T cells sorted from blood. The V and J genes are TRBV11-2 and TRBJ2-7, with 8 bases identical to TRBD1. The origin of this receptor is a human donor in good health. CDR3 bases: TGTGCCAGCAGCCTCTCAGGGGGCGGGGAGCAGTACTTC. It codes for CASSLSGGGEQYF.